The 14 T cell receptor beta chains given below trace back to one sample, sequenced in a study of cytomegalovirus exposure and HLA in healthy donors. Vbeta (60) and Jbeta (13) primers were used in the PCR. Sequencing was performed with immunoSEQ multiplex PCR; in TCRdb, only in-frame clones are kept and a portion is missing. The data contain approximately 100,000 clones, around 73% of them singletons. The sample taken for sequencing was PBMCs. Receptor source: a man in his forties in good health and CMV-seronegative.

This clone has only a few counts. The gene calls are TRBV19 and TRBJ2-1; D gene unclear. Trimming took off 7 bases at V and 2 bases at J, with 9 bases between the two ends. This CDR3 is built from 13 residues. Germline assignment: CDR1 LNHDA and CDR2 SQIVND (reference sequence). CDR3 sequence (DNA): TGTGCCAGTATCTCCCGGGCCTACAATGAGCAGTTCTTC. This translates into CASISRAYNEQFF. The complete variable domain, with remaining parts taken from reference TRBV19 and TRBJ2-1, reads DGGITQSPKYLFRKEGQNVTLSCEQNLNHDAMYWYRQDPGQGLRLIYYSQIVNDFQKGDIAEGYSVSREKKESFPLTVTSAQKNPTAFYLCASISRAYNEQFFGPGTRLTVL.

J is TRBJ1-1 and V is TRBV5-1, with 10 bases lining up with TRBD1. V trimming: 4 bases; J trimming: 5 bases; junction bases outside the gene matches: 8. CDR3 length equals 15 residues. The V gene's germline CDR1 is SGHRS and CDR2 YFSETQ. CDR3 residues: CASSPRQGAGTEAFF. DNA for the CDR3: TGCGCCAGCAGCCCAAGACAGGGGGCAGGTACTGAAGCTTTCTTT.

The J gene is TRBJ2-7, the V gene TRBV5-4, with D perhaps matching TRBD2 (7 bases). The CDR3 totals 15 residues. With 2 bases removed from V and 0 bases from J, the gap between germline ends came to 12 bases. In germline, CDR1 is SGHNT, CDR2 YYREEE (reference sequence). DNA of the CDR3: TGTGCCAGCAGCTTCACGGGGGGCCTCTCCTACGAGCAGTACTTC. Protein sequence: CASSFTGGLSYEQYF.

This chain connects TRBV2 to TRBJ1-1; the D gene is possibly TRBD1 (5 bases). Trimming took 6 bases from V and 3 from J, leaving 11 bases between them. CDR3 length equals 13 residues. Germline assignment: CDR1 SNHLY and CDR2 FYNNEI. For the CDR3, the DNA is TGTGCCAGCAGAGCCACAGGATACACTGAAGCTTTCTTT. Its protein is CASRATGYTEAFF.

J is TRBJ1-6 and V is TRBV5-1; 9 positions agree with TRBD1. The J segment lost 14 bases and the V segment lost 4 bases, leaving 7 bases of the junction unmatched. The CDR3 spans 13 residues. From germline, CDR1 is SGHRS and CDR2 YFSETQ. The CDR3 DNA reads TGCGCCAGCAGCGGTGGACAGGGGATCACCCTCCACTTT. It is translated as CASSGGQGITLHF.

V and J are TRBV7-8 and TRBJ2-5; 8 bases map to TRBD2. The CDR3 runs 14 residues. The germline CDR1 and CDR2 sequences are SGHVS and FQNEAQ. V shed 4 bases, J shed 5 bases, and the junction held 6 bases outside the gene matches. CDR3 sequence (DNA): TGTGCCAGCAGCTCCGGGGGGGCTGGGGAGACCCAGTACTTC. Protein: CASSSGGAGETQYF.

The CDR3 spells CASSLVQGSFDYGYTF. In nucleotides, the CDR3 is TGCGCCAGCAGCTTGGTTCAGGGCTCATTCGACTATGGCTACACCTTC. The V call is TRBV5-1, the J call TRBJ1-2, with D possibly being TRBD1 (5 bases). Between the trimmed V and J ends, which lost 0 bases and 3 bases, there was a span of 15 bases. CDR3 length: 16 residues. The germline V gene has CDR1 SGHRS and CDR2 YFSETQ. Filled out from reference TRBV5-1 and TRBJ1-2, the complete variable domain reads KAGVTQTPRYLIKTRGQQVTLSCSPISGHRSVSWYQQTPGQGLQFLFEYFSETQRNKGNFPGRFSGRQFSNSRSEMNVSTLELGDSALYLCASSLVQGSFDYGYTFGSGTRLTVV.

The gene calls are TRBV11-1 and TRBJ1-1; 9 bases are a match to TRBD1. The CDR3 has 15 amino acids. Germline V lookup: CDR1 SGHAT, CDR2 FQDESV (reference sequence). V gave up 4 bases and J gave up 1 base; unmatched junction bases: 4. CDR3 DNA sequence: TGTGCCAGCAGCTCGGACAGGGGAGGGAACACTGAAGCTTTCTTT. Translating it yields CASSSDRGGNTEAFF.

This clone was detected a few times. This rearrangement joins TRBV4-2 to TRBJ1-1; 7 bases map to TRBD1. The CDR3 sequence is 15 residues long. The germline V gene encodes CDR1 LGHNA and CDR2 YNFKEQ. The V segment lost 1 base and the J segment 3 bases; nucleotides outside the gene matches: 5. This CDR3 is CASSQAPQGYTEAFF. CDR3 bases: TGTGCCAGCAGCCAAGCACCACAGGGGTACACTGAAGCTTTCTTT.

The V call is TRBV4-2, the J call TRBJ2-7, with D possibly TRBD1 on 5 matching bases. The CDR3 totals 15 residues. Germline CDR1 and CDR2: LGHNA and YNFKEQ. V was shortened by 1 base and J by 0 bases, with 10 bases between the two germline ends. DNA of the CDR3: TGTGCCAGCAGCCAAGTGCAGGGAAGCTCCTACGAGCAGTACTTC. Its translation is CASSQVQGSSYEQYF.

The rearrangement uses TRBV7-2 and TRBJ1-5, with D hard to call. The CDR3 length is 12 residues. V lost 2 bases, J lost 5 bases, and 4 bases lay in between. Looked up from germline, CDR1 is SGHTA and CDR2 is FQGNSA. The CDR3 sequence: CASSLRDQPQHF. For the CDR3, the DNA is TGTGCCAGCAGCTTACGGGATCAGCCCCAGCATTTT.

The V call is TRBV5-8, the J call TRBJ2-1; 9 bases are a match to TRBD1. CDR3 length: 17 residues. From germline, CDR1 is SGHTS and CDR2 YDEGEE. V shed 1 base, J shed 3 bases, and the junction held 8 bases outside the gene matches. The CDR3 loop is CASSLNPTGGFYNEQFF. In nucleotides, the CDR3 is TGTGCCAGCAGCTTGAACCCAACAGGGGGCTTCTACAATGAGCAGTTCTTC.

This chain joins TRBV5-1 and TRBJ1-5; no clear D gene. The CDR3 loop spans 15 amino acids. The V and J ends lost 0 bases and 0 bases respectively, with 7 bases between them. Germline assignment: CDR1 SGHRS and CDR2 YFSETQ. The CDR3 DNA is TGCGCCAGCAGCTTGGGAGGTTATAGCAATCAGCCCCAGCATTTT. Its translation is CASSLGGYSNQPQHF.

The rearrangement joins TRBV5-3 to TRBJ1-5; D gene unclear. Being an ORF, TRBV5-3 has a function that is uncertain. The CDR3 contains 13 residues. V was trimmed by 0 bases and J by 6 bases, leaving 7 bases between them. The CDR3 region has the DNA TGTGCCAGAAGCTTGGCCCCCATTCAGCCCCAGCATTTT. Translation gives CARSLAPIQPQHF.